This TCR beta chain was retrieved from a study of T cells in women clearing cervical HPV infection. immunoSEQ multiplex PCR used an average of about 1.3 ug genomic DNA. TCRdb's copy holds only in-frame clones and misses some; the assay was immunoSEQ multiplex PCR. Its listing shows around 48,000 clones. This TCR came from a woman aged 18 to 75 with a cervical HPV16 infection that either progressed to CIN3+ or cleared (not recorded which). Sequences were obtained from blood buffy coat.

CDR3 sequence: CAWSVYELAAYEQYF. The CDR3 bases that were read are TGTGCCTGGAGTGTATATGAACTAGCTGCTTACGAG. V usage is TRBV30 and J usage is TRBJ2-7, with TRBD2 as a possible D gene (6 bases). The read comes to an end 3 residues before the CDR3 does, leaving the germline J gene to fill in the end. Germline-derived CDR1 and CDR2 are GTSNPN and SVGIG (reference sequence). This CDR3 has 15 residues. V was shortened by 0 bases and J by 4 bases, with 16 bases between the two germline ends.